This T cell receptor beta chain was retrieved from a study of T cell responses to AZD1222 COVID-19 vaccine. This clone has a handful of counts. Assay used: immunoSEQ multiplex PCR; TCRdb lists only in-frame clones, some missing. The repertoire holds 20,000 to 25,000 clones, with approximately 86% as singletons. V gave up 4 bases and J gave up 3 bases; unmatched junction bases: 6. The germline gives CDR1 SGHNT, CDR2 YYREEE (reference sequence). There are 14 residues in the CDR3. The genes are TRBV5-4 and TRBJ1-2; 7 bases agree with TRBD1. The sequenced sample was peripheral blood, obtained on day 0 of AZD1222 vaccination. The TCR sequence derives from an adult in good health. The CDR3 nucleotides read TGTGCCAGCAGCCCAAGACAGGGAGACTATGGCTACACCTTC. Translated: CASSPRQGDYGYTF.